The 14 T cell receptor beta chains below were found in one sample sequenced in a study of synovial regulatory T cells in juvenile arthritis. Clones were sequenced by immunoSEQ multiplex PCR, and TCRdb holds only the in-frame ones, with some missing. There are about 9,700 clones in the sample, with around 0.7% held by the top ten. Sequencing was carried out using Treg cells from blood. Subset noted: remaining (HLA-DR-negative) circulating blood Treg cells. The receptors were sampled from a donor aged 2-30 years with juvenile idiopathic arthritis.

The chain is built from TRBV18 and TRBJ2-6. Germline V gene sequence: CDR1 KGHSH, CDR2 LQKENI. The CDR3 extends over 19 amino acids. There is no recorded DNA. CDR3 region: CASSPPLRERISGANVLTF.

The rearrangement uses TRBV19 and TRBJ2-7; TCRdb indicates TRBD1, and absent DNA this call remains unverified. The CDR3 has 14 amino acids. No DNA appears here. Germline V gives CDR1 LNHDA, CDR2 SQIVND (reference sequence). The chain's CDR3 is CASSTRTGMGEQYF.

CDR3 sequence reads: CASSPRPAGAPPYNEQFF. The chain carries TRBV18 and TRBJ2-1; lacking DNA, the TRBD2 call made by TCRdb goes unchecked. From germline, CDR1 is KGHSH and CDR2 LQKENI. This CDR3 region has 18 residues. No nucleotide data were recorded.

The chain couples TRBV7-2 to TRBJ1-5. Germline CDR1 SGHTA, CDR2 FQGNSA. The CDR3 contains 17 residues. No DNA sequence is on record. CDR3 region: CASSLYGFSHSNQPQHF. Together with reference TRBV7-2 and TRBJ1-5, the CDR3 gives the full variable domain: GAGVSQSPSNKVTEKGKDVELRCDPISGHTALYWYRQSLGQGLEFLIYFQGNSAPDKSGLPSDRFSAERTGGSVSTLTIQRTQQEDSAVYLCASSLYGFSHSNQPQHFGDGTRLSIL.

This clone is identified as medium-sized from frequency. The CDR3 spells CAWSRVDTQYF. This chain links TRBV30 with TRBJ2-3. Germline V gene sequence: CDR1 GTSNPN, CDR2 SVGIG (reference sequence). CDR3 length: 11 residues. DNA is not on record.

This chain's CDR3 is CASTLGEANYGYTF. This rearrangement joins TRBV11-1 to TRBJ1-2. The CDR3 length is 14 residues. No nucleotide data were recorded. CDR1 is SGHAT, CDR2 FQDESV, per germline (reference sequence).

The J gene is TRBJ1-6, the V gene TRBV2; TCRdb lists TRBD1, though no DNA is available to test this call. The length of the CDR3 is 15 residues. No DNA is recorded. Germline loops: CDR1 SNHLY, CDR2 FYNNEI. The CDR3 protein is CASRILDSINSPLHF.

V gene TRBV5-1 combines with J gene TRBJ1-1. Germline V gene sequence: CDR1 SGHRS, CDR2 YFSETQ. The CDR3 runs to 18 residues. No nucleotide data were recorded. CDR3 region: CASSLSSPPRPFNTEAFF.

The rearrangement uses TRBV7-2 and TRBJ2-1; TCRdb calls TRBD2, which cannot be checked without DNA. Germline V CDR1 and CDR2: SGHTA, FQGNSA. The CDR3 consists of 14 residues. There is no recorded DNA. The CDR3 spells CASSLSREQDEQFF. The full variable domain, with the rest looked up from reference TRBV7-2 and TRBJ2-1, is GAGVSQSPSNKVTEKGKDVELRCDPISGHTALYWYRQSLGQGLEFLIYFQGNSAPDKSGLPSDRFSAERTGGSVSTLTIQRTQQEDSAVYLCASSLSREQDEQFFGPGTRLTVL.

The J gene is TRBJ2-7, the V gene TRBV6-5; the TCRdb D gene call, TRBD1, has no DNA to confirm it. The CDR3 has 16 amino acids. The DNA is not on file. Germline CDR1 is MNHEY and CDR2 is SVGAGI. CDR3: CASSYSGHLPSYEQYF.

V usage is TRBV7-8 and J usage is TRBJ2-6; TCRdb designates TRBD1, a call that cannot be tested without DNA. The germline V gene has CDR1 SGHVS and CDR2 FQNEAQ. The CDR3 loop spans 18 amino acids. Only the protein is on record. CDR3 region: CASSLAWTGGGGANVLTF.

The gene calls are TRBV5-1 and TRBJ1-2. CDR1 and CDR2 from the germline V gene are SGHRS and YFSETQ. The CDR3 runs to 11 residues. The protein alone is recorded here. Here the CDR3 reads CASSLTGGYTF.

CDR3 in amino acids: CASSLSLAGVFGEQYF. The V call is TRBV7-9, the J call TRBJ2-7; the TCRdb D gene call, TRBD2, has no DNA to confirm it. CDR1 and CDR2 (germline): SEHNR, FQNEAQ (reference sequence). The CDR3 sequence is 16 residues long. Only the protein is on record.

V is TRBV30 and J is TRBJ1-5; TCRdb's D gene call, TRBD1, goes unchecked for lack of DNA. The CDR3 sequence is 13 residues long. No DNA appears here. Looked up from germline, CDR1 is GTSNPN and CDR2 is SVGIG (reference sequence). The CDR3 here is CAWSVGRDQPQHF.